This TCR beta chain comes out of a study of CD8 T cells in ankylosing spondylitis. This clonotype occurred many times. The antigen is not known. CDR3 length: 14 residues. V gave up 1 base and J gave up 4 bases, with 8 bases separating them. Germline CDR1 and CDR2: MGHDK and SYGVNS. Study-level results: Researchers report that disease-linked clones proved CD8+ and relatively rare in peripheral blood. Some motif variants had been reported before (in reactive arthritis synovial fluid and blood).

TCRdb redid the calling of the 5' RACE reads with MiXCR, one entry per CDR3 protein. The sample has fewer than 80,000 distinct CDR3 sequences; 5.3% are singletons. The TCR comes from a male donor with ankylosing spondylitis or in good health (not recorded which). The V and J genes are TRBV25-1 and TRBJ1-3; D is unclear. The sample taken for sequencing was blood, either unsorted or a sorted T cell fraction (not recorded which). The CDR3 DNA sequence: TGTGCCAGCAGTGAATTTCGGAAAGGAAACACCATATATTTT. It yields the protein CASSEFRKGNTIYF.